The rows below give T cell receptor beta chains drawn from one sample of a study of cytomegalovirus exposure and HLA in healthy donors. Some clones are missing from TCRdb's copy, which holds only in-frame ones; the method was immunoSEQ multiplex PCR. The table records around 100,000 clones, around 69% of them present only once. Material: PBMCs. All receptors come from an older woman in good health and CMV-seropositive. The CDR3 runs from the conserved cysteine through the conserved F or W. Each record gives: J gene, clone size, V gene, D gene, CDR3 protein, CDR3 DNA. The D gene is left open where the match is weak. A clone size is listed for some rows: how often the clone was seen (once, few, many), or a class if it is expanded.

J gene: TRBJ2-3
clone size: -
V gene: TRBV2
D gene: TRBD2
CDR3 protein: CASSLAGGSTDTQYF
CDR3 DNA: TGTGCCAGCAGCTTAGCGGGAGGCAGCACAGATACGCAGTATTTT

J gene: TRBJ2-7
clone size: -
V gene: TRBV19
D gene: -
CDR3 protein: CASSIRREYEQYF
CDR3 DNA: TGTGCCAGTAGTATCCGCAGGGAATACGAGCAGTACTTC

J gene: TRBJ2-2
clone size: -
V gene: TRBV6-1
D gene: TRBD2
CDR3 protein: CASSEAGGGTGELFF
CDR3 DNA: TGTGCCAGCAGTGAAGCGGGGGGGGGTACCGGGGAGCTGTTTTTT

J gene: TRBJ2-1
clone size: -
V gene: TRBV29-1
D gene: -
CDR3 protein: CSVELASYNEQFF
CDR3 DNA: TGCAGCGTTGAGCTAGCCTCCTACAATGAGCAGTTCTTC

J gene: TRBJ2-1
clone size: few
V gene: TRBV19
D gene: TRBD2
CDR3 protein: CASSSGRTYNEQFF
CDR3 DNA: TGTGCCAGTAGTTCCGGGAGGACCTACAATGAGCAGTTCTTC

J gene: TRBJ2-2
clone size: few
V gene: TRBV5-1
D gene: TRBD2
CDR3 protein: CASSLTSGTDTGELFF
CDR3 DNA: TGCGCCAGCAGCTTGACTAGCGGGACGGACACCGGGGAGCTGTTTTTT

J gene: TRBJ2-7
clone size: -
V gene: TRBV11-2
D gene: TRBD2
CDR3 protein: CASSLNSGRVYEQYF
CDR3 DNA: TGTGCCAGCAGCCTCAATAGCGGGAGGGTTTACGAGCAGTACTTC

J gene: TRBJ1-5
clone size: few
V gene: TRBV10-2
D gene: -
CDR3 protein: CASSGDKWQPQHF
CDR3 DNA: TGCGCCAGCAGTGGTGACAAGTGGCAGCCCCAGCATTTT

J gene: TRBJ2-7
clone size: -
V gene: TRBV11-2
D gene: -
CDR3 protein: CASSQVSSYEQYF
CDR3 DNA: TGTGCCAGCAGCCAGGTCAGCTCCTACGAGCAGTACTTC

J gene: TRBJ1-2
clone size: -
V gene: TRBV18
D gene: -
CDR3 protein: CASSPQSLTYGYTF
CDR3 DNA: TGTGCCAGCTCACCACAGTCCCTAACCTATGGCTACACCTTC

J gene: TRBJ2-7
clone size: -
V gene: TRBV9
D gene: TRBD1
CDR3 protein: CASSPRDRVDEQYF
CDR3 DNA: TGTGCCAGCAGCCCTCGCGACAGGGTTGACGAGCAGTACTTC

J gene: TRBJ2-2
clone size: -
V gene: TRBV5-4
D gene: TRBD2
CDR3 protein: CASSLGEERGYTGELFF
CDR3 DNA: TGTGCCAGCAGCTTGGGGGAGGAGCGGGGGTACACCGGGGAGCTGTTTTTT

J gene: TRBJ2-7
clone size: -
V gene: TRBV5-6
D gene: TRBD2
CDR3 protein: CATSSGREYEQYF
CDR3 DNA: TGTGCCACGTCTAGCGGGAGGGAGTACGAGCAGTACTTC

J gene: TRBJ2-3
clone size: -
V gene: TRBV5-1
D gene: TRBD2
CDR3 protein: CASSLGLADTDTQYF
CDR3 DNA: TGCGCCAGCAGCTTGGGACTAGCGGACACAGATACGCAGTATTTT

J gene: TRBJ2-6
clone size: -
V gene: TRBV15
D gene: -
CDR3 protein: CATSRDHSGANVLTF
CDR3 DNA: TGTGCCACCAGCAGAGATCACTCTGGGGCCAACGTCCTGACTTTC

J gene: TRBJ1-3
clone size: -
V gene: TRBV19
D gene: -
CDR3 protein: CASSTGAPGNTIYF
CDR3 DNA: TGTGCCAGTAGTACCGGAGCGCCTGGAAACACCATATATTTT

J gene: TRBJ2-2
clone size: many
V gene: TRBV4-1
D gene: TRBD2
CDR3 protein: CASSPTSGRTGGELFF
CDR3 DNA: TGCGCCAGCAGCCCTACTAGCGGGAGGACCGGCGGGGAGCTGTTTTTT

J gene: TRBJ2-7
clone size: -
V gene: TRBV5-1
D gene: -
CDR3 protein: CASSLGGTAYEQYF
CDR3 DNA: TGCGCCAGCAGCTTGGGAGGCACCGCCTACGAGCAGTACTTC

J gene: TRBJ2-1
clone size: once
V gene: TRBV25-1
D gene: TRBD1
CDR3 protein: CASRTGDIYNEQFF
CDR3 DNA: TGTGCCAGCAGGACAGGGGATATCTACAATGAGCAGTTCTTC

J gene: TRBJ1-1
clone size: -
V gene: TRBV6-5
D gene: TRBD1
CDR3 protein: CASRTGTGNTEAFF
CDR3 DNA: TGTGCCAGCAGAACCGGGACAGGGAACACTGAAGCTTTCTTT

J gene: TRBJ2-1
clone size: -
V gene: TRBV4-1
D gene: -
CDR3 protein: CASSPAGSFSAEQFF
CDR3 DNA: TGCGCCAGCAGCCCTGCCGGATCATTTAGCGCTGAGCAGTTCTTC

J gene: TRBJ2-1
clone size: -
V gene: TRBV7-8
D gene: -
CDR3 protein: CASSSQGGGLAWFGDEQFF
CDR3 DNA: TGTGCCAGCAGCTCCCAGGGAGGGGGGTTGGCGTGGTTTGGCGATGAGCAGTTCTTC

J gene: TRBJ2-3
clone size: -
V gene: TRBV4-2
D gene: -
CDR3 protein: CASSYLALSTDTQYF
CDR3 DNA: TGTGCCAGCAGCTACCTAGCCCTAAGCACAGATACGCAGTATTTT

J gene: TRBJ1-1
clone size: few
V gene: TRBV6-6
D gene: TRBD1
CDR3 protein: CASSPRQGMNTEAFF
CDR3 DNA: TGTGCCAGCAGTCCAAGACAGGGTATGAACACTGAAGCTTTCTTT

J gene: TRBJ1-2
clone size: -
V gene: TRBV9
D gene: TRBD1
CDR3 protein: CASSVARDRGYTF
CDR3 DNA: TGTGCCAGCAGCGTAGCAAGGGACAGAGGCTACACCTTC

J gene: TRBJ2-7
clone size: -
V gene: TRBV5-6
D gene: -
CDR3 protein: CASSGGLGDEQYF
CDR3 DNA: TGTGCCAGCAGCGGGGGGTTAGGGGACGAGCAGTACTTC

J gene: TRBJ2-3
clone size: -
V gene: TRBV7-2
D gene: -
CDR3 protein: CASSLSFSGRSTDTQYF
CDR3 DNA: TGTGCCAGCAGCTTATCATTCAGCGGGCGGAGCACAGATACGCAGTATTTT

J gene: TRBJ2-3
clone size: few
V gene: TRBV7-9
D gene: -
CDR3 protein: CASSFAVTTDTQYF
CDR3 DNA: TGTGCCAGCAGCTTTGCAGTTACCACAGATACGCAGTATTTT

J gene: TRBJ1-1
clone size: -
V gene: TRBV6-5
D gene: -
CDR3 protein: CASRLSRNTEAFF
CDR3 DNA: TGTGCCAGCAGATTATCCAGGAACACTGAAGCTTTCTTT

J gene: TRBJ2-2
clone size: -
V gene: TRBV19
D gene: TRBD2
CDR3 protein: CASRAGGPGELFF
CDR3 DNA: TGTGCCAGCAGGGCGGGAGGTCCCGGGGAGCTGTTTTTT

J gene: TRBJ1-2
clone size: -
V gene: TRBV6-1
D gene: -
CDR3 protein: CASSEVVRDGYTF
CDR3 DNA: TGTGCCAGCAGTGAAGTTGTGAGAGATGGCTACACCTTC

J gene: TRBJ2-2
clone size: -
V gene: TRBV5-1
D gene: TRBD1
CDR3 protein: CASSLAGTGGTGELFF
CDR3 DNA: TGCGCCAGCAGCTTGGCCGGGACAGGGGGCACCGGGGAGCTGTTTTTT

J gene: TRBJ2-5
clone size: few
V gene: TRBV15
D gene: TRBD2
CDR3 protein: CATSRERGLAGLQETQYF
CDR3 DNA: TGTGCCACCAGCAGAGAGAGGGGACTAGCGGGGCTACAAGAGACCCAGTACTTC

J gene: TRBJ2-7
clone size: -
V gene: TRBV5-1
D gene: TRBD2
CDR3 protein: CASSLLADESYEQYF
CDR3 DNA: TGCGCCAGCAGCTTACTAGCGGATGAAAGCTACGAGCAGTACTTC

J gene: TRBJ1-4
clone size: -
V gene: TRBV4-1
D gene: -
CDR3 protein: CASTTTTNEKLFF
CDR3 DNA: TGCGCCAGCACGACAACGACTAATGAAAAACTGTTTTTT

J gene: TRBJ2-7
clone size: few
V gene: TRBV6-1
D gene: TRBD2
CDR3 protein: CASSDLAGGSYEQYF
CDR3 DNA: TGTGCCAGCAGTGATTTAGCGGGAGGCTCCTACGAGCAGTACTTC

J gene: TRBJ1-6
clone size: few
V gene: TRBV6-4
D gene: TRBD1
CDR3 protein: CASSAGTGGDSPLHF
CDR3 DNA: TGTGCCAGCAGTGCCGGGACAGGGGGCGATTCACCCCTCCACTTT

J gene: TRBJ2-2
clone size: few
V gene: TRBV2
D gene: -
CDR3 protein: CASTARQVAGELFF
CDR3 DNA: TGTGCCAGCACCGCCCGGCAGGTGGCAGGGGAGCTGTTTTTT

J gene: TRBJ2-5
clone size: -
V gene: TRBV30
D gene: -
CDR3 protein: CASSRGLRETQYF
CDR3 DNA: TGTGCCTCGTCCCGGGGTCTCAGGGAGACCCAGTACTTC

J gene: TRBJ1-1
clone size: -
V gene: TRBV5-4
D gene: -
CDR3 protein: CASSRSMNTEAFF
CDR3 DNA: TGTGCCAGCAGCCGCAGTATGAACACTGAAGCTTTCTTT

J gene: TRBJ2-5
clone size: -
V gene: TRBV9
D gene: TRBD2
CDR3 protein: CASSKTSGSEKTQYF
CDR3 DNA: TGTGCCAGCAGCAAGACTAGCGGGAGTGAGAAGACCCAGTACTTC

J gene: TRBJ2-2
clone size: -
V gene: TRBV9
D gene: -
CDR3 protein: CASSAGGRGSGELFF
CDR3 DNA: TGTGCCAGCAGCGCTGGGGGGCGCGGGAGCGGGGAGCTGTTTTTT

J gene: TRBJ2-7
clone size: -
V gene: TRBV30
D gene: TRBD2
CDR3 protein: CAWSVGLAGSYEQYF
CDR3 DNA: TGTGCCTGGAGTGTTGGACTAGCGGGAAGTTACGAGCAGTACTTC

J gene: TRBJ2-5
clone size: -
V gene: TRBV6-5
D gene: -
CDR3 protein: CASSYDRRTARDGQYF
CDR3 DNA: TGTGCCAGCAGTTACGATCGGCGGACAGCCCGAGACGGGCAGTACTTC

J gene: TRBJ1-2
clone size: once
V gene: TRBV28
D gene: TRBD1
CDR3 protein: CASSLGGQGGRDGYTF
CDR3 DNA: TGTGCCAGCAGTTTGGGTGGACAGGGGGGCCGGGATGGCTACACCTTC

J gene: TRBJ2-7
clone size: -
V gene: TRBV7-9
D gene: TRBD2
CDR3 protein: CSSSSTDPGLAFEQYF
CDR3 DNA: TGTTCCAGCAGCTCGACAGACCCGGGACTAGCGTTCGAGCAGTACTTC

J gene: TRBJ2-5
clone size: once
V gene: TRBV18
D gene: -
CDR3 protein: CASSPFKETQYF
CDR3 DNA: TGTGCCAGCTCACCCTTTAAAGAGACCCAGTACTTC

J gene: TRBJ1-4
clone size: once
V gene: TRBV6-1
D gene: TRBD1
CDR3 protein: CASRDRAVNEKLFF
CDR3 DNA: TGTGCCAGCAGGGACAGGGCGGTTAATGAAAAACTGTTTTTT

J gene: TRBJ2-1
clone size: -
V gene: TRBV6-5
D gene: TRBD2
CDR3 protein: CASRDSGRKYNEQFF
CDR3 DNA: TGTGCCAGCAGAGATAGCGGGAGGAAGTACAATGAGCAGTTCTTC

J gene: TRBJ1-1
clone size: once
V gene: TRBV18
D gene: -
CDR3 protein: CASSLDWNTEAFF
CDR3 DNA: TGTGCCAGCTCTCTCGACTGGAACACTGAAGCTTTCTTT

J gene: TRBJ2-1
clone size: few
V gene: TRBV10-2
D gene: -
CDR3 protein: CASITGKKGPAEQFF
CDR3 DNA: TGCGCCAGTATTACCGGGAAAAAAGGCCCCGCTGAGCAGTTCTTC

J gene: TRBJ2-1
clone size: -
V gene: TRBV6-5
D gene: -
CDR3 protein: CASSFRPRVNEQFF
CDR3 DNA: TGTGCCAGCAGCTTTAGACCCAGGGTCAATGAGCAGTTCTTC

J gene: TRBJ2-1
clone size: -
V gene: TRBV28
D gene: -
CDR3 protein: CASSFQGWNEQFF
CDR3 DNA: TGTGCCAGCAGTTTCCAGGGGTGGAATGAGCAGTTCTTC